The T cell receptor (beta chain) described here comes from a study of shared clonotypes between healthy human individuals. The protocol was immunoSEQ multiplex PCR, while the TCRdb copy is restricted to in-frame clones and leaves out a portion. The sample lists 2,500,000 or so clones, just under 95% occurring once. The CDR3 contains 16 residues. V lost 3 bases and J lost 5; bases outside the gene matches: 14. Per germline, CDR1 SGHRS and CDR2 YFSETQ. This receptor was taken from a young man in good health. Some clones in this sample may be carry-over from other donors' samples. The genes are TRBV5-1 and TRBJ2-7, with 7 positions matching TRBD1. The sample taken for sequencing was naive CD4+ T cells from PBMCs. Subset in this sample: CD45RA+ positively selected. The CDR3 nucleotides are TGCGCCAGCAGCTACGGACAGGTCCAGCAGGGGGACGAGCAGTACTTC. It encodes CASSYGQVQQGDEQYF. Combining the CDR3 with reference TRBV5-1 and TRBJ2-7 gives the whole variable domain KAGVTQTPRYLIKTRGQQVTLSCSPISGHRSVSWYQQTPGQGLQFLFEYFSETQRNKGNFPGRFSGRQFSNSRSEMNVSTLELGDSALYLCASSYGQVQQGDEQYFGPGTRLTVT.